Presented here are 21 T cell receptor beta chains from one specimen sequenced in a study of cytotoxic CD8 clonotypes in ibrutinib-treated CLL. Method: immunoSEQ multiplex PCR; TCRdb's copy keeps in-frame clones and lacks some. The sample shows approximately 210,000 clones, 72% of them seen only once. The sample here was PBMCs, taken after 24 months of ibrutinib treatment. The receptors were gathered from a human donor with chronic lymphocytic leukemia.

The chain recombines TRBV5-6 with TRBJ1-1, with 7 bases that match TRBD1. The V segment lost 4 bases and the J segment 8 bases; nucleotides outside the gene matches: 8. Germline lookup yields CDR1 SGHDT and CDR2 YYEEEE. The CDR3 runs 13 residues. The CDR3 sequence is CASSQGSGQEAFF. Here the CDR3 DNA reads TGTGCCAGCAGCCAGGGGTCGGGACAGGAAGCTTTCTTT.

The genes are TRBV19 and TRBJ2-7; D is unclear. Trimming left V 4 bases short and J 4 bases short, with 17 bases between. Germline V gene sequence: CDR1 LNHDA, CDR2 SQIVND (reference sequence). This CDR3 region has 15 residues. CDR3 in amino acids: CASSRALNAEYEQYF. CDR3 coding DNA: TGTGCCAGTAGTAGGGCCTTGAACGCCGAATACGAGCAGTACTTC.

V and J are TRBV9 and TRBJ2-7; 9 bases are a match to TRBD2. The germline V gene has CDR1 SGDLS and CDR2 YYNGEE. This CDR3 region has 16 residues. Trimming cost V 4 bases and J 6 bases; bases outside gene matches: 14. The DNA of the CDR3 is TGTGCCAGCAGCCTAGGGGCTAGCGGGACACTGGTCGAGCAGTACTTC. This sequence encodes CASSLGASGTLVEQYF.

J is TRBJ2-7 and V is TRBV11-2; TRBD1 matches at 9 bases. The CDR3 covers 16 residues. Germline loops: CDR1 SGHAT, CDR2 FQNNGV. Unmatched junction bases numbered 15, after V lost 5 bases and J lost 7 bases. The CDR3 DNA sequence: TGTGCCAGCAGCCCAAACCCCGGGACAGGGATTCAAGAGCAGTACTTC. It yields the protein CASSPNPGTGIQEQYF.

For the CDR3, the DNA is TGCAGTGCTAGAGATATCACCGAGCAGTACTTC. Residues: CSARDITEQYF. The chain is built from TRBV20-1 and TRBJ2-7, with no clear D. Germline assignment: CDR1 DFQATT and CDR2 SNEGSKA (reference sequence). The CDR3 spans 11 residues. V was clipped by 0 bases and J by 6 bases, with 6 bases between them.

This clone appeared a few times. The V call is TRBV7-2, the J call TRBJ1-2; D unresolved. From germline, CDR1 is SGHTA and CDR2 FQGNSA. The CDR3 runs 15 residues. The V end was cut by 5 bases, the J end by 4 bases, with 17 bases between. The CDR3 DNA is TGTGCCAGCAGCCCACCCAGGCCCGGGCTCTATGGCTACACCTTC. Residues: CASSPPRPGLYGYTF.

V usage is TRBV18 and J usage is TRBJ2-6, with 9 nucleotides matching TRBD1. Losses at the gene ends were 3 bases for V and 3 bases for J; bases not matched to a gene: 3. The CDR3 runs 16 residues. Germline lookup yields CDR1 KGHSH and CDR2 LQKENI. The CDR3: CASSPTGGFGANVLTF. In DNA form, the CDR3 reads TGTGCCAGCTCACCCACAGGGGGCTTTGGGGCCAACGTCCTGACTTTC.

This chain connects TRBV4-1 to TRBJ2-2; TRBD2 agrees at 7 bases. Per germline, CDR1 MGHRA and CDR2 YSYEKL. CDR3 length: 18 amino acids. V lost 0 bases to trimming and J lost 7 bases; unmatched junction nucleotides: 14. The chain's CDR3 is CASSQDFIVGLLVGELFF. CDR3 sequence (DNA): TGCGCCAGCAGCCAAGATTTTATAGTGGGACTATTGGTCGGGGAGCTGTTTTTT.

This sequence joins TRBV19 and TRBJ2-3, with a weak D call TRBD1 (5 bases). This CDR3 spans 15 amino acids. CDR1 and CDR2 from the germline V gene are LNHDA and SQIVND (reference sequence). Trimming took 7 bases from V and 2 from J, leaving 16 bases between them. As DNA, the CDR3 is TGTGCCAGTACCCGAAAGGGGCGATCCACAGATACGCAGTATTTT. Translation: CASTRKGRSTDTQYF.

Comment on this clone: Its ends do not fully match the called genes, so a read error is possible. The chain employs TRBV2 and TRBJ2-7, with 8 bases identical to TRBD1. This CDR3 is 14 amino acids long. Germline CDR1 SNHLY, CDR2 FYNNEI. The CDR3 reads CASTEGQGIYEQYF. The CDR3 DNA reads TGTGCCAGCACTGAAGGACAGGGAATATACGAGCAGTACTTC.

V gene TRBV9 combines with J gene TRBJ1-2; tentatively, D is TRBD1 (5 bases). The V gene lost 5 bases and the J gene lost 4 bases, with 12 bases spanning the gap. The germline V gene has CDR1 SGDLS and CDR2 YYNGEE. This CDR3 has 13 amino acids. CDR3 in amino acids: CASRESGSYGYTF. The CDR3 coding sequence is TGTGCCAGCAGGGAATCAGGGTCCTATGGCTACACCTTC.

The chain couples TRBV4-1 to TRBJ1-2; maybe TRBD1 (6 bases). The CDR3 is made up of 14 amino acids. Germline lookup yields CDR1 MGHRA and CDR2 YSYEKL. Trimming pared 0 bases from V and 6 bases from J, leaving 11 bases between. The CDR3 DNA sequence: TGCGCCAGCAGCCAAGAGGGGAGGACAGATGGCTACACCTTC. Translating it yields CASSQEGRTDGYTF.

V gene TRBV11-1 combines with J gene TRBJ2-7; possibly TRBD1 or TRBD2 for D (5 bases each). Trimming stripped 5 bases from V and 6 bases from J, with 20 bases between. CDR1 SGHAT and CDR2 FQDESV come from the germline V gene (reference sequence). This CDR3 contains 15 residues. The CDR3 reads CASSPGQGSFLEQYF. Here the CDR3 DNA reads TGTGCCAGCAGCCCGGGGCAGGGCTCCTTTCTCGAGCAGTACTTC.

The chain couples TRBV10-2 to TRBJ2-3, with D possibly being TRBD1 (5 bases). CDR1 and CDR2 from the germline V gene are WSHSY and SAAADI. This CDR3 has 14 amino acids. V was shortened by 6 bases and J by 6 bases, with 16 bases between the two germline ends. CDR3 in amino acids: CASSVRTPLDTQYF. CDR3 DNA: TGCGCCAGCAGCGTCCGGACACCTTTGGATACGCAGTATTTT.

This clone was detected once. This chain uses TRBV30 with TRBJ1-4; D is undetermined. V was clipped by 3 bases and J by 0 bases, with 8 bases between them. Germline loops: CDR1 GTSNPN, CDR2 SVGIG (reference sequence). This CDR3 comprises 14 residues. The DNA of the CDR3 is TGTGCCTGGAGCGCAGACACAACTAATGAAAAACTGTTTTTT. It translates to CAWSADTTNEKLFF.

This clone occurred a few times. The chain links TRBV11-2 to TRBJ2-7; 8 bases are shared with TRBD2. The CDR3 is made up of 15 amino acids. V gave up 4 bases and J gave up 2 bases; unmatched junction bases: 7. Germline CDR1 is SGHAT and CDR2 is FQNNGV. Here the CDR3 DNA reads TGTGCCAGCAGCTCCATAGCGGGATCCACCTACGAGCAGTACTTC. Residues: CASSSIAGSTYEQYF. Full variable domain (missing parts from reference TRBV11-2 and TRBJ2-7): EAGVAQSPRYKIIEKRQSVAFWCNPISGHATLYWYQQILGQGPKLLIQFQNNGVVDDSQLPKDRFSAERLKGVDSTLKIQPAKLEDSAVYLCASSSIAGSTYEQYFGPGTRLTVT.

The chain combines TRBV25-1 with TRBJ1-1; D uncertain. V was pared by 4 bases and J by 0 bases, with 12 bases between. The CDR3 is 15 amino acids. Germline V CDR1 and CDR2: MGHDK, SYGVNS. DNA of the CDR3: TGTGCCAGCAGTGGGACCTATAACATGAACACTGAAGCTTTCTTT. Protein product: CASSGTYNMNTEAFF.

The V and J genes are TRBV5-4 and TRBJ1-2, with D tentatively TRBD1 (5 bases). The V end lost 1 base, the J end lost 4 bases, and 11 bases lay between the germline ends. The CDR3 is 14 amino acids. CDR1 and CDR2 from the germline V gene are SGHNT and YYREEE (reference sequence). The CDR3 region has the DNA TGTGCCAGCAGCTTGTCCAGGGCTGGCTATGGCTACACCTTC. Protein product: CASSLSRAGYGYTF.

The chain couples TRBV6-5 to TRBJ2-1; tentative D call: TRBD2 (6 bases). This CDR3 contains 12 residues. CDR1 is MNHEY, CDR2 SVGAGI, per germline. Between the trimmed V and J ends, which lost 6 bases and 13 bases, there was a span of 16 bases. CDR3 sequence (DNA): TGTGCCAGCAGGACCCTTAGCGGACGTCAGTTCTTC. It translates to CASRTLSGRQFF.

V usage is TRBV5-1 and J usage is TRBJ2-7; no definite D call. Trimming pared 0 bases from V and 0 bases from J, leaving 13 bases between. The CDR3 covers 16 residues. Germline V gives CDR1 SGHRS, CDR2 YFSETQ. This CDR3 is CASSLGYSSTSYEQYF. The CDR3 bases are TGCGCCAGCAGCTTGGGCTATTCTTCGACCTCCTACGAGCAGTACTTC.

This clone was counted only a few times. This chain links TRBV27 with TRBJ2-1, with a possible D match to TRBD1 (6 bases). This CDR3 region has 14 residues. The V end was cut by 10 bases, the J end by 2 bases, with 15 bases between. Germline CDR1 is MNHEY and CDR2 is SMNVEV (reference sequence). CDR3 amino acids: CATRGVYTYNEQFF. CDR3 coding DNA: TGTGCCACCAGGGGAGTATATACCTACAATGAGCAGTTCTTC.